The subject of this entry is one T cell receptor (beta chain). Its antigen remains unidentified. Base qualities are not recorded, but no much larger clone differs from it by a single base. In the germline V gene, CDR1 corresponds to MNHNS and CDR2 to SASEGT. From the cysteine through the phenylalanine, the CDR3 covers 17 amino acids. The kept DNA is CDR3 alone, 51 bases in frame from the first base. The library was built by means of PCR. Sequencing was carried out with a HiSeq X Ten. The public reads were run again by TCRdb, first through fastp at Q25 and then through MiXCR, and only productive beta chains were kept. Each CDR3 protein gets just one entry, which takes the most common genes and DNA from the rows behind it. The sample table shows approximately 4,900 distinct CDR3 sequences, and just under 60% are seen once. 15% to 20% of the sample is held by the ten biggest clonotypes. This entry belongs to a study of CD4 and CD8 cells across lung adenocarcinoma regions (dated by TCRdb to 2016 to 2018). Some background on the complete study: The study examined intratumor heterogeneity of the T cell receptor repertoire by comparing tumor centers with tumor margins.

Donors were patients with localized lung adenocarcinoma, a subtype of non-small cell lung cancer. Samples were obtained from the centers of localized lung adenocarcinomas. CD4+ T cells from tumor tissue were profiled separately from CD8+ T cells for TCR repertoire analysis. This receptor chain uses TRBV6-1 and TRBJ2-1; TRBD2 matches 11 bases in the middle. The end of the DNA fits TRBJ2-5 better, so the J call may be wrong. Specimen: CD4+ T cells from the center of a lung tumor. The cell subset or site tag for this specimen amounts to: tumor center region. The origin of this receptor is a male donor with lung adenocarcinoma. The CD4 and CD8 labels of this study may be unreliable. In nucleotide form, the sequence is TGTGCCAGCAGGGCTTACGGGACTAGCGGAAGTACGGGGACCCAGTACTTC. The translation is CASRAYGTSGSTGTQYF.